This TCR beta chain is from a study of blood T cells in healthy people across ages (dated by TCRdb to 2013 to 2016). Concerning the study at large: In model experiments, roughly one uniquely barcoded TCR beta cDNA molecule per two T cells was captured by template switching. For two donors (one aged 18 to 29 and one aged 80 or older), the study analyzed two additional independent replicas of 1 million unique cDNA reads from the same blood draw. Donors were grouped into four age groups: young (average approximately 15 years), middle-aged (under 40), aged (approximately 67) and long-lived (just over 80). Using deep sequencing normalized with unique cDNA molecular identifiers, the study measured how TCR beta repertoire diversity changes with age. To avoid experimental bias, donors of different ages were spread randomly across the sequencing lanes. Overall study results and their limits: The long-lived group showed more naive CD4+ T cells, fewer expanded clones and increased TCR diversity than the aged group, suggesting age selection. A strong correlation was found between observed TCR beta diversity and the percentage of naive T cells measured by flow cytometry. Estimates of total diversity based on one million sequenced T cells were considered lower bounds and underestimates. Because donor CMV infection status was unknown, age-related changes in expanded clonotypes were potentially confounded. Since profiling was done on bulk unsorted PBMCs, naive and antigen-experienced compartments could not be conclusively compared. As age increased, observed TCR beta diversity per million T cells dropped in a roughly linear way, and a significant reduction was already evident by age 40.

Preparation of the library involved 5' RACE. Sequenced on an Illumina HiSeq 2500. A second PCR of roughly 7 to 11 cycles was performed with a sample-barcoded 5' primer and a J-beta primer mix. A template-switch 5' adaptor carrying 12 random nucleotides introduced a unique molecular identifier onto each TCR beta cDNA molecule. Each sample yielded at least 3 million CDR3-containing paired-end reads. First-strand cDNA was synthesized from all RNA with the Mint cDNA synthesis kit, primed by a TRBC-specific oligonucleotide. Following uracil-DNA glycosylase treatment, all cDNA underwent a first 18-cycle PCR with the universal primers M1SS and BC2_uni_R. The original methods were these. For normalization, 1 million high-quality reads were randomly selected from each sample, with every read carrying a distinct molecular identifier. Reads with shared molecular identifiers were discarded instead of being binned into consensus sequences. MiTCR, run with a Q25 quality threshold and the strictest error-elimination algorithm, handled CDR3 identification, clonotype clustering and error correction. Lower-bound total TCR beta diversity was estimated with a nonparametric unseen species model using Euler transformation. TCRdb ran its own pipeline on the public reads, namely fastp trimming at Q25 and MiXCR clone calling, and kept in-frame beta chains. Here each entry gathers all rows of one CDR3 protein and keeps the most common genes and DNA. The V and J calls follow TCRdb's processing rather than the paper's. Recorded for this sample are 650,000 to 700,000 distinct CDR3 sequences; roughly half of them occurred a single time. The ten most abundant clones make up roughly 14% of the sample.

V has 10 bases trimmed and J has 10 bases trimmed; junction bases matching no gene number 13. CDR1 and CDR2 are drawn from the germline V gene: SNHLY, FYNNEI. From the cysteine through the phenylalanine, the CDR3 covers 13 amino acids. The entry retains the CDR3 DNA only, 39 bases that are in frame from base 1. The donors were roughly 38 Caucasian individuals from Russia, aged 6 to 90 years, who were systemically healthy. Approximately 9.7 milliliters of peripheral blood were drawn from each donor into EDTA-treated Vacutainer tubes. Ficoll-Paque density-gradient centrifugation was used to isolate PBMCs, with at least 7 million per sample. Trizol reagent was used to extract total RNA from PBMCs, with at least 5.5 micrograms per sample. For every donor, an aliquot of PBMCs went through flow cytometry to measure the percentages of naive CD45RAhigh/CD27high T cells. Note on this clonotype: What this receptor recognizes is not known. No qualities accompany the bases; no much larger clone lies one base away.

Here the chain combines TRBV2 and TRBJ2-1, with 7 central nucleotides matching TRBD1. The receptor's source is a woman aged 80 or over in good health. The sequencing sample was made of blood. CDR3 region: CATGKQGLEEQFF. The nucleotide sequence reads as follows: TGTGCCACCGGAAAACAGGGGTTGGAGGAGCAGTTCTTC.